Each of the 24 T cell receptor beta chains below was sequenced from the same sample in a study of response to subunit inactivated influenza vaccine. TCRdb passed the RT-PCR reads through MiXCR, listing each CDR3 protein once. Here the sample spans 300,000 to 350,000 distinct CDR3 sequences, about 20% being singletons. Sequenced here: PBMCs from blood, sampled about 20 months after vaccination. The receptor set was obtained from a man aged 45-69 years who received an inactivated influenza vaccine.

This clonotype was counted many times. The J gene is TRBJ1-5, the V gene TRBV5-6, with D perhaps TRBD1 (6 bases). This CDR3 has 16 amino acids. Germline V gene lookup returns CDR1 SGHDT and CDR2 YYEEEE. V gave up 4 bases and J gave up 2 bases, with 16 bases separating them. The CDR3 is CASSLSGGGGNQPQHF. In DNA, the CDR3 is TGTGCCAGCAGCCTATCCGGCGGGGGCGGCAATCAGCCCCAGCATTTT.

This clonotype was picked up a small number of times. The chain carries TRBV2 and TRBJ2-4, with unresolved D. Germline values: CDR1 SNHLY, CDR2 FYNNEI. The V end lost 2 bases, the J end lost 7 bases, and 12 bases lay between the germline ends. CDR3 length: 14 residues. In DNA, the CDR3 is TGTGCCAGCAGTGAAACGCGATACGGGAACATTCAGTACTTC. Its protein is CASSETRYGNIQYF.

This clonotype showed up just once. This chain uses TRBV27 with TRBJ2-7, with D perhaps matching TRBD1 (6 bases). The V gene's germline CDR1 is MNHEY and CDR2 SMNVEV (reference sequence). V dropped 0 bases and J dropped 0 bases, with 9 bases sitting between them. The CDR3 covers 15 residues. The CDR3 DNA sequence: TGTGCCAGCAGTTTATCGTACAGGGCCTCCTACGAGCAGTACTTC. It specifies CASSLSYRASYEQYF.

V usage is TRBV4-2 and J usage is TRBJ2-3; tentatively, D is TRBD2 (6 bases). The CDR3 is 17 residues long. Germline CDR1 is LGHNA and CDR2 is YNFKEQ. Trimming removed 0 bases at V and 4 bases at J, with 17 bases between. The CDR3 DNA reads TGTGCCAGCAGCCAAGATGACGGTGGGACTCGCGCAGATACGCAGTATTTT. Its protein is CASSQDDGGTRADTQYF.

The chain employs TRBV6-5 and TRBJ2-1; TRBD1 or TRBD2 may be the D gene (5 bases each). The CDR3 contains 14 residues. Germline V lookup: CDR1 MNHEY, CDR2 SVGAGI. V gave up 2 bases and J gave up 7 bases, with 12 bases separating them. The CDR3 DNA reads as TGTGCCAGCAGTTACGGGGTCGGGACGAATGAGCAGTTCTTC. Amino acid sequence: CASSYGVGTNEQFF.

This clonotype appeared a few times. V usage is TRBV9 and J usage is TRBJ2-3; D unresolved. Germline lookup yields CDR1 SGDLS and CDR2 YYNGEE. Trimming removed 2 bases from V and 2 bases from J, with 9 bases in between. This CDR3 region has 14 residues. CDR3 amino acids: CASSVPENTDTQYF. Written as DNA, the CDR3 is TGTGCCAGCAGCGTCCCGGAGAACACAGATACGCAGTATTTT.

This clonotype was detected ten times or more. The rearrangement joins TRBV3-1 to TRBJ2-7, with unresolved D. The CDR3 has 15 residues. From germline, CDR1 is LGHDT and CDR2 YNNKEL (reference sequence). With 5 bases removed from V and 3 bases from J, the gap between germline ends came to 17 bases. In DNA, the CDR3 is TGTGCCAGCAGCGATACTTTTAGGGCCAACTACGAGCAGTACTTC. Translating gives CASSDTFRANYEQYF.

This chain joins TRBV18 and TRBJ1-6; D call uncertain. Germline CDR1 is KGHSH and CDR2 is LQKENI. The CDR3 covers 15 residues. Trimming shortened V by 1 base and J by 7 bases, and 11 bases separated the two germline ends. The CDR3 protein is CASSPQGLGNSPLHF. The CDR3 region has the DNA TGTGCCAGCTCACCACAGGGTCTCGGGAATTCACCCCTCCACTTT.

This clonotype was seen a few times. DNA for the CDR3: TGTGCCTGGAGTGTACCGGGACAGGGGAAGTATGGCTACACCTTC. It encodes CAWSVPGQGKYGYTF. The chain has TRBV30 and TRBJ1-2; 10 nucleotides align to TRBD1. After removal of 0 bases from V and 5 bases from J, the junction contained 6 bases not matched to a gene. Germline lookup yields CDR1 GTSNPN and CDR2 SVGIG (reference sequence). The CDR3 covers 15 residues.

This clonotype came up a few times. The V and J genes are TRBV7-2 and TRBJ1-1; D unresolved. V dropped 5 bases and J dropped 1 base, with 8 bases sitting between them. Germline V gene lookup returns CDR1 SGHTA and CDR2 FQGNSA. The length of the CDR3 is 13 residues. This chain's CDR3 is CASSVRGNTEAFF. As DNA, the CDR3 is TGTGCCAGCAGCGTCAGAGGGAACACTGAAGCTTTCTTT.

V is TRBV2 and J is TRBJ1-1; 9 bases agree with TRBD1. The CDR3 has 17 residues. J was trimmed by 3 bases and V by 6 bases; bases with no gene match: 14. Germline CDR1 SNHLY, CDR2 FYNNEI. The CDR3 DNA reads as TGTGCCAGCAGACCCCCTACCGGGACAGGGCTTTACACTGAAGCTTTCTTT. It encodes CASRPPTGTGLYTEAFF.

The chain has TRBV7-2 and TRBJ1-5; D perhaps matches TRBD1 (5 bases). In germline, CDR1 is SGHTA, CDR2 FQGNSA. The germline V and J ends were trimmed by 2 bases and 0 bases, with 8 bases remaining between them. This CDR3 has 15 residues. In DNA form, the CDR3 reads TGTGCCAGCAGCTTACTAGGGGATAGCAATCAGCCCCAGCATTTT. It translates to CASSLLGDSNQPQHF. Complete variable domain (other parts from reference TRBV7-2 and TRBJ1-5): GAGVSQSPSNKVTEKGKDVELRCDPISGHTALYWYRQSLGQGLEFLIYFQGNSAPDKSGLPSDRFSAERTGGSVSTLTIQRTQQEDSAVYLCASSLLGDSNQPQHFGDGTRLSIL.

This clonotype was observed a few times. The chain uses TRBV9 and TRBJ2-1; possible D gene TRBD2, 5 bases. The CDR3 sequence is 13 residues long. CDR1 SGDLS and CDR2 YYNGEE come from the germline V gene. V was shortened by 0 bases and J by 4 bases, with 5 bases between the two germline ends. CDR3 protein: CASSVAGYNEQFF. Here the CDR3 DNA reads TGTGCCAGCAGCGTAGCGGGGTACAATGAGCAGTTCTTC. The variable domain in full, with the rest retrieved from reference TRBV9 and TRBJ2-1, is DSGVTQTPKHLITATGQRVTLRCSPRSGDLSVYWYQQSLDQGLQFLIQYYNGEERAKGNILERFSAQQFPDLHSELNLSSLELGDSALYFCASSVAGYNEQFFGPGTRLTVL.

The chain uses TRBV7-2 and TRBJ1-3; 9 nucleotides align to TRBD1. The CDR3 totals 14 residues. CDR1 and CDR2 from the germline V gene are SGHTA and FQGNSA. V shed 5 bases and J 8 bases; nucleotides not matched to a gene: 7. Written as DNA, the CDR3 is TGTGCCAGCAGCCCTACAGGGGGCGGGGACACCATATATTTT. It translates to CASSPTGGGDTIYF.

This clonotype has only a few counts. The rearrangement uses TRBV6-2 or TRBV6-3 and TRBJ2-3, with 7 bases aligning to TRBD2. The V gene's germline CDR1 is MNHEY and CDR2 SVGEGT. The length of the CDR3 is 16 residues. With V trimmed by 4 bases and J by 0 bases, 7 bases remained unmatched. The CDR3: CASSSSSGYSTDTQYF. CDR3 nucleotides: TGTGCCAGCAGTTCCTCTAGCGGATATAGCACAGATACGCAGTATTTT.

This chain's CDR3 is CASSIPLQPQHF. The CDR3 bases are TGTGCCAGCAGTATTCCGCTACAGCCCCAGCATTTT. The chain employs TRBV12-3 or TRBV12-4 and TRBJ1-5; D uncertain. The length of the CDR3 is 12 residues. Between the trimmed V and J ends, which lost 5 bases and 7 bases, there was a span of 9 bases.

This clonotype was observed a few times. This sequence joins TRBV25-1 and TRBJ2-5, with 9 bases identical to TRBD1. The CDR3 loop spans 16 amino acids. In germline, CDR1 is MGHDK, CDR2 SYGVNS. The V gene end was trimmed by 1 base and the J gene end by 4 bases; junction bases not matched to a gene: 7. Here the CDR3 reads CASSEWRDRVAETQYF. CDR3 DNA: TGTGCCAGCAGTGAATGGAGGGACAGGGTCGCAGAGACCCAGTACTTC.

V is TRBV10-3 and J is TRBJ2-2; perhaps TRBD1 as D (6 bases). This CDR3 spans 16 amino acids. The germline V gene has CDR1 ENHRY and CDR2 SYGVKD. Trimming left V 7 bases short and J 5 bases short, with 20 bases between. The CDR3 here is CAIKDRITLGTGELFF. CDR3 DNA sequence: TGTGCCATCAAGGACAGAATCACTCTGGGGACCGGGGAGCTGTTTTTT.

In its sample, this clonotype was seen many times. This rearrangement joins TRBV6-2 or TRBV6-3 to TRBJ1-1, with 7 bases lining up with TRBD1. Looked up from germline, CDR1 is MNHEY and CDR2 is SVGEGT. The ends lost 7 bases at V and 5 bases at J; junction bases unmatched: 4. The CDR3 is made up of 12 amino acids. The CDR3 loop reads CASKGAMTEAFF. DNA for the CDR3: TGTGCCAGCAAGGGGGCGATGACTGAAGCTTTCTTT.

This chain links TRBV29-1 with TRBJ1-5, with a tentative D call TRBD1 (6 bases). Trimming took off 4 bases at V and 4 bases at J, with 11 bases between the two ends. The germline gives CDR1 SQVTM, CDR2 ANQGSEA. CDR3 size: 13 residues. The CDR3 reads CSVGGPGNQPQHF. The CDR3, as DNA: TGCAGCGTTGGGGGGCCAGGGAATCAGCCCCAGCATTTT. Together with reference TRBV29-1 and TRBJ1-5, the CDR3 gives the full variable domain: SAVISQKPSRDICQRGTSLTIQCQVDSQVTMMFWYRQQPGQSLTLIATANQGSEATYESGFVIDKFPISRPNLTFSTLTVSNMSPEDSSIYLCSVGGPGNQPQHFGDGTRLSIL.

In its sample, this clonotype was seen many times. In nucleotides, the CDR3 is TGCGCCAGCAGTGAAGGACAGGGATATGGCTACACCTTC. Translated, it gives CASSEGQGYGYTF. The chain joins TRBV10-2 to TRBJ1-2; 8 bases map to TRBD1. Germline CDR1 and CDR2: WSHSY and SAAADI. The V gene end was trimmed by 3 bases and the J gene end by 5 bases; junction bases not matched to a gene: 2. The CDR3 sequence is 13 residues long.

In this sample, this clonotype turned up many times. CDR3 loop: CASSQDRRTVGNQPQHF. DNA for the CDR3: TGCGCCAGCAGCCAAGATCGGCGGACAGTCGGGAATCAGCCCCAGCATTTT. V gene TRBV4-1 combines with J gene TRBJ1-5, with a tentative D call TRBD1 (6 bases). The CDR3 has 17 amino acids. Germline V gives CDR1 MGHRA, CDR2 YSYEKL. Trimming removed 0 bases at V and 4 bases at J, with 16 bases between.

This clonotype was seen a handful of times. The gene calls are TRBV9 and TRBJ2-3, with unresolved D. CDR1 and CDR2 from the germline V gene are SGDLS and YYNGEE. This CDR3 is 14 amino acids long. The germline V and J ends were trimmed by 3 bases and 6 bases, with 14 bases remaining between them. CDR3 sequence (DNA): TGTGCCAGCAGCGCCTATAGAGCCGGGGATACGCAGTATTTT. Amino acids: CASSAYRAGDTQYF.

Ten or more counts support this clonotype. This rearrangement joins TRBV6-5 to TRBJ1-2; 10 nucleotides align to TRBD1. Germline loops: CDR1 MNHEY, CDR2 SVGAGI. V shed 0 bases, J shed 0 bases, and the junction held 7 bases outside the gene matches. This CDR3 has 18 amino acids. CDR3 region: CASSYSQGQGTPNYGYTF. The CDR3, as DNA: TGTGCCAGCAGTTACTCGCAGGGACAGGGGACCCCTAACTATGGCTACACCTTC.